This T cell receptor beta chain emerged from a study of blood T cell repertoires in COVID-19. Study at large: There were acute and convalescent COVID-19 samples, and they came from the United States, Italy and Spain.

Germline loops: CDR1 SNHLY, CDR2 FYNNEI. This CDR3 contains 15 residues. The V segment lost 5 bases and the J segment 2 bases; nucleotides outside the gene matches: 6. How the authors handled the data: Reference gene primer amplification in the assay estimated nucleated cell counts. Produced via immunoSEQ multiplex PCR; TCRdb's table is partial and in-frame only. From that table come the V and J calls and clone size; the DNA was used to work out D and trimming. The sample carries roughly 250,000 clones, more than 60% recorded once. The sequence came from a woman aged 40 to 50 with active or convalescent COVID-19. Sequencing used peripheral blood. The V and J genes are TRBV2 and TRBJ2-3, with 8 bases matching TRBD1. CDR3 in DNA: TGTGCCAGCAGTTCCTCGGGACAGGCCACAGATACGCAGTATTTT. Protein: CASSSSGQATDTQYF. The full variable domain, its missing parts supplied by reference TRBV2 and TRBJ2-3, is EPEVTQTPSHQVTQMGQEVILRCVPISNHLYFYWYRQILGQKVEFLVSFYNNEISEKSEIFDDQFSVERPDGSNFTLKIRSTKLEDSAMYFCASSSSGQATDTQYFGPGTRLTVL.